A single T cell receptor beta chain is shown here with its context. Its target is not known. The data were taken from a study of cytomegalovirus exposure and HLA in healthy donors. Study-wide findings and caveats: It was confirmed in vitro that a few of the CMV-associated chains were specific for CMV antigens.

Generated by immunoSEQ multiplex PCR, the TCRdb table keeps only in-frame clones and is missing some. The data contain about 150,000 clones, around nine tenths of them seen just once; the ten biggest clones take up 20% to 25%. The donors were part of the approximately 130-subject validation cohort, which stood apart from the roughly 640-subject first cohort. V was shortened by 9 bases and J by 8 bases, with 22 bases between the two germline ends. The germline V gene has CDR1 LNHDA and CDR2 SQIVND (reference sequence). The CDR3 totals 14 residues. The sample comprised PBMCs. The source is a young man in good health and CMV-seropositive. This chain connects TRBV19 to TRBJ1-2, with D tentatively TRBD1 (5 bases). The CDR3, as DNA: TGTGCCAGCAAACCCCGGGACCCCGCGGGGGGCTACACCTTC. As protein: CASKPRDPAGGYTF.